This T cell receptor beta chain was sequenced during a study of PD-L1 blockade in urothelial cancer. The V gene lost 5 bases and the J gene lost 1 base, with 15 bases spanning the gap. The germline V gene encodes CDR1 MDHEN and CDR2 SYDVKM. There are 16 residues in the CDR3. Time point defined: pretreatment peripheral blood. Sequencing used immunoSEQ multiplex PCR; TCRdb keeps in-frame clones, though not all of them. Of about 88,000 clones in the sample, around 90% are singletons; the top ten hold 0.85% to 1%. The rearrangement links TRBV28 to TRBJ2-1; possible D gene TRBD1, 6 bases. This sequence originates from an elderly woman with urothelial cancer. Sequenced here: PBMCs, sampled around atezolizumab (anti-PD-L1) treatment. CDR3 sequence reads: CASSPQGLMSYNEQFF. CDR3 coding DNA: TGTGCCAGCAGTCCTCAGGGGTTGATGTCCTACAATGAGCAGTTCTTC.